This T cell receptor (beta chain) came from a study of spatial heterogeneity in lung cancer. In the study overall: TCR and UMI combinations that were unique each appeared, on average, more than ten times in raw reads. Whole-study findings and limits: At resection, ubiquitous expanded tumor TCRs appeared in blood more than at follow-up.

On this clonotype itself: What it recognizes is unknown.

Individual TCR cDNA molecules each bore their own unique molecular identifier. MiXCR was run by TCRdb on the 5' RACE reads, yielding one entry per CDR3 protein. The sample comprises around 3,900 distinct CDR3 sequences, about 9.8% of which are singletons, and 46% rests with the top ten. The time point is: sample taken at primary tumor resection. Researchers sequenced whole RNA taken from tumor, nontumor lung or frozen PBMC without sorting. Germline V gene data show CDR1 as MGHRA and CDR2 as YSYEKL. V gave up 3 bases and J gave up 7 bases; unmatched junction bases: 7. This CDR3 is built from 14 residues.

The TCR was taken from a male donor with early-stage non-small cell lung cancer. Specimen: PBMCs, collected at surgery. This chain links TRBV4-1 with TRBJ1-2; 8 bases fit TRBD1. CDR3 coding DNA: TGCGCCAGCAGCCAGCAACAGGGGGGGCTTGGCTACACCTTC. It codes for CASSQQQGGLGYTF.